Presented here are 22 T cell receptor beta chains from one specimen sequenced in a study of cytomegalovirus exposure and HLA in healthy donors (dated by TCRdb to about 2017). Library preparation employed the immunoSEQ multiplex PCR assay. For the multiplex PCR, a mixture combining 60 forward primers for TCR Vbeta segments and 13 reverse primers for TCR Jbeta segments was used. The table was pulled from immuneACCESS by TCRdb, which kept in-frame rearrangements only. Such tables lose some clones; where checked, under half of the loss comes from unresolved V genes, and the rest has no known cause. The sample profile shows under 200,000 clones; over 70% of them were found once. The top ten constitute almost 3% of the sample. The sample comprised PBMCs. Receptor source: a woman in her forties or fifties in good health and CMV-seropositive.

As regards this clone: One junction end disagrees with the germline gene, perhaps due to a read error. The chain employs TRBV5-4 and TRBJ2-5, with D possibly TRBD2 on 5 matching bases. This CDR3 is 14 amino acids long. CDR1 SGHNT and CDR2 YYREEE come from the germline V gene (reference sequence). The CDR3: CAGSQQRYQETQYF. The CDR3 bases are TGTGCCGGCAGCCAACAGCGGTACCAAGAGACCCAGTACTTC.

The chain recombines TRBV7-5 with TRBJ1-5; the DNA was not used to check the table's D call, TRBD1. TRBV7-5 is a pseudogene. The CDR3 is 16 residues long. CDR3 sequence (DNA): TGTGTCAGAAGCCCCTGGGGCGCGTATAGCAATCAGCCCCAGCATTTT. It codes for CVRSPWGAYSNQPQHF.

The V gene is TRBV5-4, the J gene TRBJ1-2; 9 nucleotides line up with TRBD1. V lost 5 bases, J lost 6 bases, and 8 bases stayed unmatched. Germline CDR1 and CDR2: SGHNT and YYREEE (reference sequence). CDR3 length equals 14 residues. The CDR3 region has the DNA TGTGCCAGCAGACGGACGACAGGGGGGGATGGCTACACCTTC. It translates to CASRRTTGGDGYTF.

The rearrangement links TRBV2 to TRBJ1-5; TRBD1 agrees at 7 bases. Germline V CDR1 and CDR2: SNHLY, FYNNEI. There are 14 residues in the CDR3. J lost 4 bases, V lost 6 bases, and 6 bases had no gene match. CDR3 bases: TGTGCCAGCAGAGGGGGACAGAAAAATCAGCCCCAGCATTTT. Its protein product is CASRGGQKNQPQHF.

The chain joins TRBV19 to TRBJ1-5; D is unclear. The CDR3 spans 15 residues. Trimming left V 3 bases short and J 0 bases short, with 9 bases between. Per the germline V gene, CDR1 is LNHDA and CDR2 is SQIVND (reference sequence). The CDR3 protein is CASSIGEYSNQPQHF. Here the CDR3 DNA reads TGTGCCAGTAGTATCGGAGAGTATAGCAATCAGCCCCAGCATTTT.

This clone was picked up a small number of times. Written as DNA, the CDR3 is TGTGCCACCCCGGGACAGCGAATGAACACTGAAGCTTTCTTT. Its protein is CATPGQRMNTEAFF. This chain uses TRBV6-1 with TRBJ1-1, with 7 bases that match TRBD1. This CDR3 region has 14 residues. Losses at the gene ends were 10 bases for V and 0 bases for J; bases not matched to a gene: 8. Germline V CDR1 and CDR2: MNHNS, SASEGT.

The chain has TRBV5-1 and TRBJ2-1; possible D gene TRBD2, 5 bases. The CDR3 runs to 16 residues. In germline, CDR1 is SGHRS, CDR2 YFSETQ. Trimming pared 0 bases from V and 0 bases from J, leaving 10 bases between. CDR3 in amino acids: CASSLVLASSYNEQFF. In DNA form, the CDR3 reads TGCGCCAGCAGCTTGGTCCTAGCTAGCTCCTACAATGAGCAGTTCTTC. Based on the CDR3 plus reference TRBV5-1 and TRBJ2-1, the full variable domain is KAGVTQTPRYLIKTRGQQVTLSCSPISGHRSVSWYQQTPGQGLQFLFEYFSETQRNKGNFPGRFSGRQFSNSRSEMNVSTLELGDSALYLCASSLVLASSYNEQFFGPGTRLTVL.

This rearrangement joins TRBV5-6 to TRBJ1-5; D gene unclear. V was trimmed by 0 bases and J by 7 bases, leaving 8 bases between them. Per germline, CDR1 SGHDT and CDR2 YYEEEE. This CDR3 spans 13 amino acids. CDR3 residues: CASSLGGDQPQHF. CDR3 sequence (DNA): TGTGCCAGCAGCTTGGGAGGAGACCAGCCCCAGCATTTT.

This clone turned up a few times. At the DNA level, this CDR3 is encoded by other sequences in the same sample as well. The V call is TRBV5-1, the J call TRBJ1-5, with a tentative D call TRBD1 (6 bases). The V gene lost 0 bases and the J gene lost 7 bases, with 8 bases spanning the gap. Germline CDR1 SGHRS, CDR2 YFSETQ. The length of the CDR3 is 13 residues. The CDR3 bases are TGCGCCAGCAGCTTGGGGGACAACCAGCCCCAGCATTTT. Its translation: CASSLGDNQPQHF.

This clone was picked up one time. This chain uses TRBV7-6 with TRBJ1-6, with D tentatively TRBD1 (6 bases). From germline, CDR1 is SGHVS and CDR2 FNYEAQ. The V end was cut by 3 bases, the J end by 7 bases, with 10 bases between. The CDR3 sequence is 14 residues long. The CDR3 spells CASSLGASNSPLHF. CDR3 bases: TGTGCCAGCAGCTTGGGGGCCAGCAATTCACCCCTCCACTTT.

In DNA form, the CDR3 reads TGTGCCAGCAGCTTAGCCTACTCCTACAATGAGCAGTTCTTC. Translation: CASSLAYSYNEQFF. The V call is TRBV7-9, the J call TRBJ2-1; D call uncertain. The CDR3 is 14 amino acids. From germline, CDR1 is SEHNR and CDR2 FQNEAQ (reference sequence). Trimming removed 0 bases from V and 0 bases from J, with 3 bases in between.

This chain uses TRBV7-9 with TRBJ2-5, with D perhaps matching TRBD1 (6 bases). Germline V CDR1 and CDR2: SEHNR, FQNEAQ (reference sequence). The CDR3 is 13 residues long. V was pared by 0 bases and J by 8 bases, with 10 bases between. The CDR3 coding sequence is TGTGCCAGCAGCTTAGCTACAGGGAACACCCAGTACTTC. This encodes CASSLATGNTQYF.

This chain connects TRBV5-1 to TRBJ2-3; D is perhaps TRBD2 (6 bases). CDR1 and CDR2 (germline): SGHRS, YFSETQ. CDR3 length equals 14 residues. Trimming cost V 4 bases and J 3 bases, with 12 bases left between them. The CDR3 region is CASSIMGGTDTQYF. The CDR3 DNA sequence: TGCGCCAGCAGCATTATGGGAGGAACAGATACGCAGTATTTT.

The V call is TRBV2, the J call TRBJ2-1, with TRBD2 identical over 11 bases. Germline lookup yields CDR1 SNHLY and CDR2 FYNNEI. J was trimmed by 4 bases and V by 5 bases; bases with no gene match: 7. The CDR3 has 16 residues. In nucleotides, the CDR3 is TGTGCCAGCAGTTCTACCGGGACTAGCGGTTACAATGAGCAGTTCTTC. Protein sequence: CASSSTGTSGYNEQFF.

CDR3 DNA: TGTGCCAGCAGCCGGGGACAGGGGACCTATACGCAGTATTTT. It is translated as CASSRGQGTYTQYF. The V call is TRBV14, the J call TRBJ2-3, with TRBD1 matching 10 bases. The CDR3 is made up of 14 amino acids. The ends lost 4 bases at V and 7 bases at J; junction bases unmatched: 5. Germline V gene lookup returns CDR1 SGHDN and CDR2 FVKESK.

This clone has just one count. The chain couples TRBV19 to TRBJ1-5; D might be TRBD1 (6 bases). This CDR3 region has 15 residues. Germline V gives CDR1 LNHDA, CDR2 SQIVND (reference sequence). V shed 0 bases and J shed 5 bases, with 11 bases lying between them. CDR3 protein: CASSIEQGVDQPQHF. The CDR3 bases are TGTGCCAGTAGTATAGAACAGGGAGTGGATCAGCCCCAGCATTTT.

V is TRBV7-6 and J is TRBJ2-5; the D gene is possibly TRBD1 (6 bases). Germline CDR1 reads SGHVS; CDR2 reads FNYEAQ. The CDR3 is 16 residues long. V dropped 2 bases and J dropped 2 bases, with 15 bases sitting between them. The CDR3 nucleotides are TGTGCCAGCAGCTTATACGGCCAGGGGCATCAAGAGACCCAGTACTTC. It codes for CASSLYGQGHQETQYF. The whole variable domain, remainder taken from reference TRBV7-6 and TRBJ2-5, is GAGVSQSPRYKVTKRGQDVALRCDPISGHVSLYWYRQALGQGPEFLTYFNYEAQQDKSGLPNDRFSAERPEGSISTLTIQRTEQRDSAMYRCASSLYGQGHQETQYFGPGTRLLVL.

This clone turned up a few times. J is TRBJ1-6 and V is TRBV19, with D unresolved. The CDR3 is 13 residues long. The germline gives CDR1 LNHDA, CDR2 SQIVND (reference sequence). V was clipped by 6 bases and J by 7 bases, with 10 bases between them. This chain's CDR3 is CASRGRENSPLHF. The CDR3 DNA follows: TGTGCCAGTAGGGGGAGGGAAAATTCACCCCTCCACTTT. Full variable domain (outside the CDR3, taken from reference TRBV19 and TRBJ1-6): DGGITQSPKYLFRKEGQNVTLSCEQNLNHDAMYWYRQDPGQGLRLIYYSQIVNDFQKGDIAEGYSVSREKKESFPLTVTSAQKNPTAFYLCASRGRENSPLHFGNGTRLTVT.

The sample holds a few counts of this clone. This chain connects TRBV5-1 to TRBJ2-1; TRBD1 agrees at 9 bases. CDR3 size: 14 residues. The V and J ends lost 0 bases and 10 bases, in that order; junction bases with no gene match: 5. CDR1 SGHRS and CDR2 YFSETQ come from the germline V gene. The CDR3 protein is CASSLGGDRDEQFF. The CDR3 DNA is TGCGCCAGCAGCTTGGGTGGGGACAGGGACGAGCAGTTCTTC.

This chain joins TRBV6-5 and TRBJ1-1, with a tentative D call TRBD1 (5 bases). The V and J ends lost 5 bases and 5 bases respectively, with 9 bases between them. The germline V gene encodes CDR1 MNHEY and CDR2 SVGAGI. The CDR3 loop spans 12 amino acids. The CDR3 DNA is TGTGCCAGCAGTAGGGGCGATACTGAAGCTTTCTTT. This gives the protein CASSRGDTEAFF.

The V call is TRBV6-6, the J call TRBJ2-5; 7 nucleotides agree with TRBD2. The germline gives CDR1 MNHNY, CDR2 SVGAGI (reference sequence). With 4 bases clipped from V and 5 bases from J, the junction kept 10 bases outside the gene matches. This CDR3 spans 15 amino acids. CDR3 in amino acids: CASSSDGLGGETQYF. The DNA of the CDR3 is TGTGCCAGCAGTTCCGACGGTCTGGGGGGGGAGACCCAGTACTTC.

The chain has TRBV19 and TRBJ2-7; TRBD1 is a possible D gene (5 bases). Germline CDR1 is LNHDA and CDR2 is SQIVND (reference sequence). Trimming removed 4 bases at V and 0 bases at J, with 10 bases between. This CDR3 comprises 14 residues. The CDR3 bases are TGTGCCAGTAGTAGACAGAAGAGCTCCTACGAGCAGTACTTC. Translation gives CASSRQKSSYEQYF.